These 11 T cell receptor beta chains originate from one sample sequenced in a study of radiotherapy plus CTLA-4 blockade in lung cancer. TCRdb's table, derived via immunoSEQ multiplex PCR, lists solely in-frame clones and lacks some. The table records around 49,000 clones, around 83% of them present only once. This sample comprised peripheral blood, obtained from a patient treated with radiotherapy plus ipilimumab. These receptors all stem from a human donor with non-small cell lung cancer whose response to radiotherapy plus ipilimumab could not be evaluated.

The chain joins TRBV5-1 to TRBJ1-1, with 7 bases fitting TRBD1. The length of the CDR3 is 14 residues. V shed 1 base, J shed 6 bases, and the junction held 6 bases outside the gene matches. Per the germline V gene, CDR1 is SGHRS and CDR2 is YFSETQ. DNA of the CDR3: TGCGCCAGCAGCTTGTTCTCAGGGGGGTCTGAAGCTTTCTTT. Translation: CASSLFSGGSEAFF.

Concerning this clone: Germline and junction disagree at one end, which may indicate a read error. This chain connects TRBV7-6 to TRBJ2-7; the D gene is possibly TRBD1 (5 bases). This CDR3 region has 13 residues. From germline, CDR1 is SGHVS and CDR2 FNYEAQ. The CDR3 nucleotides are TGTGCCAGCAGCTTGGGTGCGGCAAGGGGCGTGATCTTC. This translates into CASSLGAARGVIF.

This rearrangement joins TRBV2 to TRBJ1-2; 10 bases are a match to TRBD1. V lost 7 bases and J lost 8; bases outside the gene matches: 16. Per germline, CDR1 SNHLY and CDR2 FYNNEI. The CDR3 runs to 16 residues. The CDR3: CASTRTGTGAAGGYTF. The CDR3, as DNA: TGTGCCAGCACCCGAACCGGGACAGGGGCGGCAGGGGGCTACACCTTC. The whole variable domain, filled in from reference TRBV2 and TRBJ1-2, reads EPEVTQTPSHQVTQMGQEVILRCVPISNHLYFYWYRQILGQKVEFLVSFYNNEISEKSEIFDDQFSVERPDGSNFTLKIRSTKLEDSAMYFCASTRTGTGAAGGYTFGSGTRLTVV.

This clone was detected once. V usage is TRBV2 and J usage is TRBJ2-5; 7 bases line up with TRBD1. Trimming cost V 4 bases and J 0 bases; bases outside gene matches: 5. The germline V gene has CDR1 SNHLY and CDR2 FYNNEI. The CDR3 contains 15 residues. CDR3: CASSGDRAYQETQYF. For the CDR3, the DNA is TGTGCCAGCAGTGGTGACAGGGCGTACCAAGAGACCCAGTACTTC.

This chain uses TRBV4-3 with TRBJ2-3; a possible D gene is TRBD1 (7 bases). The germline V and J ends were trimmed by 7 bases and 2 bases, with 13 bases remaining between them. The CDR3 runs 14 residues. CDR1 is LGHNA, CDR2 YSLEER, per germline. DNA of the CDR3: TGCGCCAGCAAACCAGGGGGGCACACAGATACGCAGTATTTT. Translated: CASKPGGHTDTQYF.

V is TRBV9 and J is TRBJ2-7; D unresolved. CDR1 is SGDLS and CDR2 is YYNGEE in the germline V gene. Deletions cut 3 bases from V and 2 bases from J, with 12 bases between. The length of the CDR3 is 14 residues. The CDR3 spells CASSARQNAYEQYF. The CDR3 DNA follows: TGTGCCAGCAGCGCCCGACAAAACGCCTACGAGCAGTACTTC.

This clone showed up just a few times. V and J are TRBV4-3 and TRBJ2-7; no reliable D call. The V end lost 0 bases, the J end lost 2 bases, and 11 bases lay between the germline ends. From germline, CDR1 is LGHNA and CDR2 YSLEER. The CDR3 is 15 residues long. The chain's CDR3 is CASSQDRSNTYEQYF. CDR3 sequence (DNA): TGCGCCAGCAGCCAAGATAGAAGTAATACCTACGAGCAGTACTTC.

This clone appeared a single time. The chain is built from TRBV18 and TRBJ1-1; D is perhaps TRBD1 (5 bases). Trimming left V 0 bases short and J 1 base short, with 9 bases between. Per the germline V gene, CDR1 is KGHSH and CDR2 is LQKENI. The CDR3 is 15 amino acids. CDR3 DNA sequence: TGTGCCAGCTCACCACCGAAAGGACAGAACACTGAAGCTTTCTTT. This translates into CASSPPKGQNTEAFF.

The DNA of the CDR3 is TGTGCTAGTGGCCACGACTGGGAGACCCAGTACTTC. Residues: CASGHDWETQYF. This chain connects TRBV12-5 to TRBJ2-5; D remains ambiguous. The germline V gene has CDR1 LGHNT and CDR2 FRNRAP. V lost 6 bases to trimming and J lost 5 bases, with 10 bases between them. The CDR3 has 12 residues.

The CDR3 DNA follows: TGCGCCAGCAGCTACGGAGGGGCATCTGAAGCTTTCTTT. This codes for CASSYGGASEAFF. This sequence joins TRBV5-1 and TRBJ1-1; the D gene is possibly TRBD1 (5 bases). The CDR3 covers 13 residues. CDR1 is SGHRS, CDR2 YFSETQ, per germline. V shed 3 bases and J shed 6 bases, with 12 bases lying between them.

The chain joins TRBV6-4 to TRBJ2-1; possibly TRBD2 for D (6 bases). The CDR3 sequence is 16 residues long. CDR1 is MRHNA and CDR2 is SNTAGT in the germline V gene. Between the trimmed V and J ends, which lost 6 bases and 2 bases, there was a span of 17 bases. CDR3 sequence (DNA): TGTGCCAGCAGACCAAATACCGTAGCGGCCTACAATGAGCAGTTCTTC. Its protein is CASRPNTVAAYNEQFF.